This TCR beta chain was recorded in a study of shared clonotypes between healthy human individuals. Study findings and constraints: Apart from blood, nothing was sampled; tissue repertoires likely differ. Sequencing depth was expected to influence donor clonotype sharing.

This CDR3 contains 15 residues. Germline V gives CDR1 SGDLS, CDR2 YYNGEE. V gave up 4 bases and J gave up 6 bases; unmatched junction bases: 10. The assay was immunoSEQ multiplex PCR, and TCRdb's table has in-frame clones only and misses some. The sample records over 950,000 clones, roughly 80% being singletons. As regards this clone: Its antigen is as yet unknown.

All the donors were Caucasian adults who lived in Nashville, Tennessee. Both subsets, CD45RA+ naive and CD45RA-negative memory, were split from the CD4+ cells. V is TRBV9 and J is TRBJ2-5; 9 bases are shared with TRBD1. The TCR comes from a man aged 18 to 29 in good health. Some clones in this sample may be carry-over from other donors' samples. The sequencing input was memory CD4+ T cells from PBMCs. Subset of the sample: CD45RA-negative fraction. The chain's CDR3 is CASSTRTGEEKTQYF. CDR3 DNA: TGTGCCAGCAGCACCCGGACAGGGGAAGAGAAGACCCAGTACTTC.